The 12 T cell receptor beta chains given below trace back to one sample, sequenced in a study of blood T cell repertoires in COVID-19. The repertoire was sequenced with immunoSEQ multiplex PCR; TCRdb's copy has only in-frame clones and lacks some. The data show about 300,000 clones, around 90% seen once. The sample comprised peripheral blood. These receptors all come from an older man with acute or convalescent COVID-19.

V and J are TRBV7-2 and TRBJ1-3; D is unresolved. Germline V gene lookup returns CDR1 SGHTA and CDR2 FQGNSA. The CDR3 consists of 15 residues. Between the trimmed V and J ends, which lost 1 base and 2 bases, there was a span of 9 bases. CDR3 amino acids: CASSLVPDTGNTIYF. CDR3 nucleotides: TGTGCCAGCAGCTTAGTGCCAGATACTGGAAACACCATATATTTT.

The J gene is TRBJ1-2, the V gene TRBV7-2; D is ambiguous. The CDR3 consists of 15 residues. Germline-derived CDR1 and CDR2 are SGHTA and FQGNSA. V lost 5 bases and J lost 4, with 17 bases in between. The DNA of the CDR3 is TGTGCCAGCAGCCCGTCAGCCAGCCCGGGCTATGGCTACACCTTC. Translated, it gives CASSPSASPGYGYTF.

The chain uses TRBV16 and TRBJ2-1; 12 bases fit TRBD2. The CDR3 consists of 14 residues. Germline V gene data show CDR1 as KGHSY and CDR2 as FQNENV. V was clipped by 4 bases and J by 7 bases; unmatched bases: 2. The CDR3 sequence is CASSRGLAGNEQFF. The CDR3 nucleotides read TGTGCCAGCAGCCGTGGACTAGCGGGGAATGAGCAGTTCTTC.

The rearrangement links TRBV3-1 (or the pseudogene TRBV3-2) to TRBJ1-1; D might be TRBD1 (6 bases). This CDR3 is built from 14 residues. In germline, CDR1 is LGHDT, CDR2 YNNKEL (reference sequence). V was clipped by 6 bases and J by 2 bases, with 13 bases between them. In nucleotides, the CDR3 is TGTGCCAGCAGTCTGGCACAGGGAAACACTGAAGCTTTCTTT. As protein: CASSLAQGNTEAFF.

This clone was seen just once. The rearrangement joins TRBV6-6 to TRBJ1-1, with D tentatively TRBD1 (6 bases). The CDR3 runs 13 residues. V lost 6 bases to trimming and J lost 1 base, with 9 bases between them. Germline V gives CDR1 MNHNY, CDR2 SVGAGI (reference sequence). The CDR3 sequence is CASRRRGNTEAFF. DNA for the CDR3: TGTGCCAGCAGACGCAGGGGGAACACTGAAGCTTTCTTT.

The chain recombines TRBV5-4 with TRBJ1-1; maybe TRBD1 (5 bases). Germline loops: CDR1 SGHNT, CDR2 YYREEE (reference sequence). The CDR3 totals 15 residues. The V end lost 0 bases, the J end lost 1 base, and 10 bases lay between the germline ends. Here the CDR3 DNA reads TGTGCCAGCAGCTTGGGGCTAGGGGAGAACACTGAAGCTTTCTTT. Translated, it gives CASSLGLGENTEAFF.

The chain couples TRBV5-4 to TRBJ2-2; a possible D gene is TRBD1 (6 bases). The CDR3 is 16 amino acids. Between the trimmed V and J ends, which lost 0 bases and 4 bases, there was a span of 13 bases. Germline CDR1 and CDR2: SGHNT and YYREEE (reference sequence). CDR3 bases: TGTGCCAGCAGCTTGGGGCTAGGGGGTTTCACCGGGGAGCTGTTTTTT. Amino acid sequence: CASSLGLGGFTGELFF.

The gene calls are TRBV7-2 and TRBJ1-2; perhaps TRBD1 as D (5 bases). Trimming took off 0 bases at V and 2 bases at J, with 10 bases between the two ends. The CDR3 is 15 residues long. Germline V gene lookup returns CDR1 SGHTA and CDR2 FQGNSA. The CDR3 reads CASSLAPGKNYGYTF. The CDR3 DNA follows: TGTGCCAGCAGCTTAGCGCCAGGGAAGAACTATGGCTACACCTTC.

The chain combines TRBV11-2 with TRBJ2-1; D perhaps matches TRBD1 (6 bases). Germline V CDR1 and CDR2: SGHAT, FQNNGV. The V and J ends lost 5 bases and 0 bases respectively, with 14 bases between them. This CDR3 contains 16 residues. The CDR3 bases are TGTGCCAGCAGCCATCGAGGGGACAACTCCTACAATGAGCAGTTCTTC. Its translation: CASSHRGDNSYNEQFF.

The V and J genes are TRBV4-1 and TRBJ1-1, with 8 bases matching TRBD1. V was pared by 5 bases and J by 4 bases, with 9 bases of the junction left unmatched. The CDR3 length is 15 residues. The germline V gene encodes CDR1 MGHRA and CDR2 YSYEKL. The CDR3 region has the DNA TGCGCCAGCAGCGTAAGACAGGGGCAGGGCACTGAAGCTTTCTTT. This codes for CASSVRQGQGTEAFF.

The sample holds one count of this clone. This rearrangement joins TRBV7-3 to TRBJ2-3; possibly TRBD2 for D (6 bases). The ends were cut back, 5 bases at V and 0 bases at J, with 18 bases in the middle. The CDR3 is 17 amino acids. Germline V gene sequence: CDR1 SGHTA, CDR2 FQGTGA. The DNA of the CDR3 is TGTGCCAGCAGCCCAAGTTGGTCCAGCGGGAGCACAGATACGCAGTATTTT. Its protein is CASSPSWSSGSTDTQYF.

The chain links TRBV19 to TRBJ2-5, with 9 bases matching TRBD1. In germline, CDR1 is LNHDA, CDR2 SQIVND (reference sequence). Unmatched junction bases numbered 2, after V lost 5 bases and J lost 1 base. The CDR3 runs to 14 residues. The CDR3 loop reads CASSVDRGQETQYF. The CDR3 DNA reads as TGTGCCAGTAGTGTGGACAGGGGCCAAGAGACCCAGTACTTC. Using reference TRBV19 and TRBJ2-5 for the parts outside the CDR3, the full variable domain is DGGITQSPKYLFRKEGQNVTLSCEQNLNHDAMYWYRQDPGQGLRLIYYSQIVNDFQKGDIAEGYSVSREKKESFPLTVTSAQKNPTAFYLCASSVDRGQETQYFGPGTRLLVL.